The 10 T cell receptor beta chains listed next were all sequenced from one sample in a study of T cell responses to AZD1222 COVID-19 vaccine. Profiled with immunoSEQ multiplex PCR; TCRdb holds only in-frame clones, not every one. The data show roughly 98,000 clones, roughly 80% seen once. This specimen consisted of peripheral blood, obtained 28 days after the second AZD1222 dose. Every receptor here comes from an adult who received the AZD1222 COVID-19 vaccine.

The chain carries TRBV5-1 and TRBJ2-7; no firm D call. Trimming removed 3 bases at V and 0 bases at J, with 16 bases between. CDR3 length: 16 amino acids. The V gene's germline CDR1 is SGHRS and CDR2 YFSETQ. The CDR3 nucleotides are TGCGCCAGCAGCTCTCGCATCCACGGGCCCTCCTACGAGCAGTACTTC. This gives the protein CASSSRIHGPSYEQYF.

This clone has only one observation. The chain combines TRBV12-3 or TRBV12-4 with TRBJ1-2, with D possibly TRBD1 on 5 matching bases. CDR3 length: 13 residues. V was trimmed by 7 bases and J by 0 bases, leaving 9 bases between them. The CDR3 spells CASMEGTNYGYTF. CDR3 DNA sequence: TGTGCCAGCATGGAGGGGACTAACTATGGCTACACCTTC.

In this sample, this clone turned up a few times. The chain employs TRBV6-5 and TRBJ1-2; no firm D call. V dropped 6 bases and J dropped 5 bases, with 13 bases sitting between them. The CDR3 is 13 amino acids. Germline V gives CDR1 MNHEY, CDR2 SVGAGI. CDR3 bases: TGTGCCAGCAGGCTGACACAAAATTATGGCTACACCTTC. This encodes CASRLTQNYGYTF.

The CDR3 DNA reads as TGTGCCAGCAGTGAACCGGGGAGGAACGGGGAGCTGTTTTTT. Its translation: CASSEPGRNGELFF. The chain recombines TRBV6-1 with TRBJ2-2; TRBD2 might be the D (6 bases). Trimming took off 2 bases at V and 7 bases at J, with 11 bases between the two ends. The CDR3 has 14 amino acids. Germline CDR1 and CDR2: MNHNS and SASEGT.

This CDR3 reads CASSPGQTLGEQYF. The CDR3 nucleotides are TGTGCCAGCAGTCCGGGACAGACCCTAGGGGAGCAGTACTTC. The chain links TRBV27 to TRBJ2-7, with 7 bases lining up with TRBD1. Trimming took 5 bases from V and 7 from J; bases not matched to a gene: 11. Germline CDR1 reads MNHEY; CDR2 reads SMNVEV (reference sequence). The CDR3 covers 14 residues.

The chain joins TRBV9 to TRBJ2-1; TRBD1 might be the D (5 bases). Per germline, CDR1 SGDLS and CDR2 YYNGEE. Trimming shortened V by 0 bases and J by 7 bases, and 17 bases separated the two germline ends. The CDR3 covers 16 residues. The CDR3 spells CASSVGGATLGNEQFF. The CDR3, as DNA: TGTGCCAGCAGCGTAGGTGGGGCTACCCTTGGAAATGAGCAGTTCTTC.

The chain combines TRBV19 with TRBJ2-5; D is unresolved. Germline CDR1 reads LNHDA; CDR2 reads SQIVND (reference sequence). The CDR3 contains 13 residues. V lost 5 bases, J lost 5 bases, and 12 bases lay in between. The CDR3 DNA follows: TGTGCCAGTAGTCCAGTTAGCCTGGAGACCCAGTACTTC. Translation: CASSPVSLETQYF.

A single count supports this clone. The chain has TRBV2 and TRBJ1-6; D gene uncertain. V was cut by 6 bases and J by 7 bases, with 10 bases left in between. The CDR3 is made up of 13 amino acids. Germline CDR1 is SNHLY and CDR2 is FYNNEI. CDR3 residues: CASSVMANSPLHF. The CDR3 nucleotides read TGTGCCAGCAGCGTTATGGCAAATTCACCCCTCCACTTT.

The V and J genes are TRBV5-1 and TRBJ2-7; 8 nucleotides match TRBD1. The CDR3 runs 14 residues. Germline lookup yields CDR1 SGHRS and CDR2 YFSETQ. V lost 4 bases, J lost 5 bases, and 8 bases stayed unmatched. Here the CDR3 DNA reads TGCGCCAGCAGCCCGGACAGGGCCGGCCACGAGCAGTACTTC. This codes for CASSPDRAGHEQYF.

This rearrangement joins TRBV11-2 to TRBJ1-2, with TRBD1 matching 11 bases. From germline, CDR1 is SGHAT and CDR2 FQNNGV. J was trimmed by 5 bases and V by 5 bases; bases with no gene match: 7. CDR3 length: 15 residues. CDR3 in amino acids: CASSPRTGGPYGYTF. The DNA for the CDR3 is TGTGCCAGCAGCCCGCGGACAGGGGGCCCGTATGGCTACACCTTC.